Presented here are 27 T cell receptor beta chains from one specimen sequenced in a study of shared clonotypes between healthy human individuals. Assay: immunoSEQ multiplex PCR; the TCRdb copy retains only in-frame clones and omits some. Seen here are some 1 million clones, about 80% observed once, and the top ten hold roughly 1.4%. Input material: memory CD4+ T cells sorted from blood. The subset here: CD45RA-negative fraction. Receptor source: a man between 18 and 35 years old in good health.

The CDR3 reads CASRQAAEQFF. The CDR3 nucleotides read TGTGCCAGTCGACAGGCCGCGGAGCAGTTCTTC. The chain joins TRBV2 to TRBJ2-1; TRBD1 is a possible D gene (6 bases). The CDR3 contains 11 residues. Between the trimmed V and J ends, which lost 9 bases and 10 bases, there was a span of 13 bases. CDR1 is SNHLY and CDR2 is FYNNEI in the germline V gene.

J is TRBJ1-1 and V is TRBV9, with a possible D match to TRBD1 (5 bases). Looked up from germline, CDR1 is SGDLS and CDR2 is YYNGEE. This CDR3 comprises 15 residues. V was clipped by 3 bases and J by 5 bases, with 17 bases between them. For the CDR3, the DNA is TGTGCCAGCAGCGCCCTGGACACGACTCGGACTGAAGCTTTCTTT. Translating it yields CASSALDTTRTEAFF.

In its sample, this clone was seen a few times. The chain couples TRBV6-5 to TRBJ1-2; TRBD1 aligns across 8 bases. This CDR3 region has 15 residues. Per the germline V gene, CDR1 is MNHEY and CDR2 is SVGAGI. With V trimmed by 5 bases and J by 6 bases, 11 bases remained unmatched. CDR3 residues: CASSGIRGQENGYTF. The CDR3 nucleotides are TGTGCCAGCAGTGGGATTAGGGGACAGGAGAATGGCTACACCTTC.

V and J are TRBV7-8 and TRBJ2-5, with D maybe TRBD1 (5 bases). The V and J ends lost 0 bases and 4 bases respectively, with 12 bases between them. This CDR3 region has 15 residues. From germline, CDR1 is SGHVS and CDR2 FQNEAQ. The CDR3 nucleotides read TGTGCCAGCAGCTTAGCGCAAGGGGCTTCAGAGACCCAGTACTTC. Residues: CASSLAQGASETQYF.

Concerning this clone: In the same sample, other DNA sequences code for this CDR3. The chain employs TRBV19 and TRBJ2-2; D uncertain. V was pared by 3 bases and J by 2 bases, with 4 bases between. CDR1 is LNHDA, CDR2 SQIVND, per germline (reference sequence). CDR3 length: 13 amino acids. The CDR3 reads CASSIPNTGELFF. CDR3 nucleotides: TGTGCCAGTAGTATCCCCAACACCGGGGAGCTGTTTTTT.

The J gene is TRBJ1-2, the V gene TRBV19; 7 nucleotides agree with TRBD1. J was trimmed by 7 bases and V by 3 bases; bases with no gene match: 8. The germline V gene encodes CDR1 LNHDA and CDR2 SQIVND (reference sequence). The CDR3 totals 14 residues. The CDR3 loop is CASSIVRGPGGYTF. The CDR3 DNA is TGTGCCAGTAGTATCGTGAGGGGGCCTGGTGGCTACACCTTC.

The chain carries TRBV5-8 and TRBJ1-1; D gene unclear. CDR1 and CDR2 from the germline V gene are SGHTS and YDEGEE. V gave up 0 bases and J gave up 11 bases, with 11 bases separating them. The CDR3 consists of 12 residues. The CDR3 region has the DNA TGTGCCAGCAGCTTGGTTAGAGGGTTGGCTTTCTTT. Residues: CASSLVRGLAFF.

The rearrangement uses TRBV10-3 and TRBJ2-1, with TRBD2 matching over 10 bases. Per the germline V gene, CDR1 is ENHRY and CDR2 is SYGVKD. The CDR3 length is 14 residues. Trimming at V came to 10 bases and at J to 9 bases, leaving 12 bases not matched to a gene. The chain's CDR3 is CATRGTGTSVEQFF. The CDR3 bases are TGTGCCACCAGGGGAACCGGGACTAGCGTTGAGCAGTTCTTC.

The chain employs TRBV7-9 and TRBJ2-7; D gene ambiguous. Trimming removed 0 bases from V and 5 bases from J, with 8 bases in between. Germline-derived CDR1 and CDR2 are SEHNR and FQNEAQ (reference sequence). This CDR3 has 13 residues. Here the CDR3 reads CASSLATGNEQYF. CDR3 sequence (DNA): TGTGCCAGCAGCTTAGCGACCGGTAACGAGCAGTACTTC.

The rearrangement uses TRBV20-1 and TRBJ1-1; possibly TRBD1 for D (6 bases). The CDR3 is made up of 11 amino acids. V lost 3 bases and J 8 bases, leaving 10 bases between the germline ends. Germline V lookup: CDR1 DFQATT, CDR2 SNEGSKA (reference sequence). CDR3 in amino acids: CSASLDREAFF. The CDR3 region has the DNA TGCAGTGCTAGTTTAGACAGGGAAGCTTTCTTT.

J is TRBJ1-5 and V is TRBV6-1; D uncertain. CDR1 is MNHNS, CDR2 SASEGT, per germline. This CDR3 has 14 residues. V was trimmed by 2 bases and J by 3 bases, leaving 8 bases between them. The CDR3 sequence: CASSEWGSNQPQHF. The CDR3 DNA follows: TGTGCCAGCAGTGAATGGGGTTCCAATCAGCCCCAGCATTTT.

V and J are TRBV6-5 and TRBJ1-5; D might be TRBD1 (5 bases). There are 15 residues in the CDR3. V was pared by 6 bases and J by 7 bases, with 19 bases between. The germline V gene has CDR1 MNHEY and CDR2 SVGAGI. CDR3 sequence reads: CASSPRLGAGQPQHF. CDR3 coding DNA: TGTGCCAGCAGCCCCAGGTTAGGGGCCGGCCAGCCCCAGCATTTT.

The chain recombines TRBV6-5 with TRBJ2-5; D is possibly TRBD1 (5 bases). Looked up from germline, CDR1 is MNHEY and CDR2 is SVGAGI. V was pared by 6 bases and J by 6 bases, with 17 bases between. The CDR3 has 14 residues. CDR3 amino acids: CASSRRGLEKTQYF. The CDR3 bases are TGTGCCAGCAGCCGTAGGGGCCTTGAGAAGACCCAGTACTTC.

V is TRBV14 and J is TRBJ1-2; TRBD1 aligns across 7 bases. Germline trimming cut 7 bases from V and 4 bases from J; bases unmatched to any gene: 6. The germline gives CDR1 SGHDN, CDR2 FVKESK. The CDR3 extends over 13 amino acids. CDR3 sequence (DNA): TGTGCCAGCAACAGGGGCCAGGGCTATGGCTACACCTTC. Amino acid sequence: CASNRGQGYGYTF.

The V gene is TRBV13, the J gene TRBJ1-6; weak D call: TRBD1 (6 bases). The CDR3 spans 15 residues. V was pared by 8 bases and J by 3 bases, with 14 bases between. CDR1 is PRHDT and CDR2 is FYEKMQ in the germline V gene (reference sequence). Written as DNA, the CDR3 is TGTGCCAGCGGCCGGGGGCAGCTCTATAATTCACCCCTCCACTTT. Protein sequence: CASGRGQLYNSPLHF.

Comment on this clone: The junction does not match germline at one end; this may be a read error. The chain has TRBV25-1 and TRBJ1-1; possible D gene TRBD1, 5 bases. Germline V lookup: CDR1 MGHDK, CDR2 SYGVNS. The CDR3 has 14 amino acids. The CDR3 loop reads CSSSESEGLTEALF. DNA for the CDR3: TGTTCCAGCAGTGAATCGGAGGGACTCACTGAAGCTCTCTTT.

This clone was observed a single time. The chain joins TRBV11-2 to TRBJ2-1; D is perhaps TRBD1 or TRBD2 (6 bases each). Germline values: CDR1 SGHAT, CDR2 FQNNGV. The CDR3 is made up of 15 amino acids. Trimming cost V 1 base and J 0 bases, with 7 bases left between them. The CDR3 DNA reads TGTGCCAGCAGCTTAGCGGGGGCCTCCTACAATGAGCAGTTCTTC. Its protein is CASSLAGASYNEQFF.

This chain joins TRBV2 and TRBJ2-2; no firm D call. Germline V CDR1 and CDR2: SNHLY, FYNNEI. V lost 3 bases and J lost 0, with 5 bases in between. This CDR3 contains 14 residues. The chain's CDR3 is CASSEGTNTGELFF. The CDR3 region has the DNA TGTGCCAGCAGTGAGGGCACGAACACCGGGGAGCTGTTTTTT.

The V call is TRBV10-3, the J call TRBJ1-1; a possible D gene is TRBD1 (5 bases). The V end was cut by 10 bases, the J end by 1 base, with 10 bases between. The CDR3 runs to 12 residues. The germline gives CDR1 ENHRY, CDR2 SYGVKD. CDR3 protein: CATTTENTEAFF. The CDR3 bases are TGTGCCACCACGACAGAGAACACTGAAGCTTTCTTT.

This clone was detected a few times. The V gene is TRBV30, the J gene TRBJ1-4; D possibly corresponds to TRBD1 (5 bases). V was pared by 5 bases and J by 8 bases, with 12 bases between. There are 12 residues in the CDR3. From germline, CDR1 is GTSNPN and CDR2 SVGIG (reference sequence). CDR3 in amino acids: CAWEGLEEKLFF. In nucleotides, the CDR3 is TGTGCCTGGGAGGGACTTGAAGAAAAACTGTTTTTT. The variable domain in full, completed from reference TRBV30 and TRBJ1-4, reads SQTIHQWPATLVQPVGSPLSLECTVEGTSNPNLYWYRQAAGRGLQLLFYSVGIGQISSEVPQNLSASRPQDRQFILSSKKLLLSDSGFYLCAWEGLEEKLFFGSGTQLSVL.

The V gene is TRBV5-6, the J gene TRBJ1-2, with 7 bases that match TRBD1. Germline CDR1 SGHDT, CDR2 YYEEEE. CDR3 length equals 13 residues. V was clipped by 5 bases and J by 2 bases; unmatched bases: 3. In DNA form, the CDR3 reads TGTGCCAGCAGTTGGGGACAGAACTATGGCTACACCTTC. Translating it yields CASSWGQNYGYTF.

This clone has only a few counts. The rearrangement links TRBV19 to TRBJ2-2; no firm D call. From germline, CDR1 is LNHDA and CDR2 SQIVND (reference sequence). V dropped 5 bases and J dropped 3 bases, with 1 base sitting between them. This CDR3 has 11 residues. The CDR3 loop reads CASSYTGELFF. The CDR3 bases are TGTGCCAGTAGTTACACCGGGGAGCTGTTTTTT.

The rearrangement joins TRBV7-8 to TRBJ2-7, with TRBD2 matching over 8 bases. The CDR3 loop spans 16 amino acids. V gave up 0 bases and J gave up 6 bases; unmatched junction bases: 10. Germline V lookup: CDR1 SGHVS, CDR2 FQNEAQ. Written as DNA, the CDR3 is TGTGCCAGCAGCTTAGCGCAGCGGGAGATTCTGGGCGAGCAGTACTTC. Protein: CASSLAQREILGEQYF.

This sequence joins TRBV7-2 and TRBJ1-1; 9 nucleotides match TRBD1. CDR3 length equals 12 residues. V shed 6 bases and J 10 bases; nucleotides not matched to a gene: 6. Germline CDR1 is SGHTA and CDR2 is FQGNSA. The CDR3 here is CASRPQGARAFF. Here the CDR3 DNA reads TGTGCCAGCAGACCACAGGGGGCGAGAGCTTTCTTT.

The V call is TRBV11-2, the J call TRBJ1-4, with D hard to call. Germline CDR1 reads SGHAT; CDR2 reads FQNNGV. The ends were cut back, 5 bases at V and 7 bases at J, with 11 bases in the middle. This CDR3 contains 13 residues. In DNA form, the CDR3 reads TGTGCCAGCAGCCCGGGTGGTACTGAAAAACTGTTTTTT. It encodes CASSPGGTEKLFF.

The V and J genes are TRBV6-5 and TRBJ2-7; D is perhaps TRBD1 or TRBD2 (6 bases each). The germline V gene encodes CDR1 MNHEY and CDR2 SVGAGI. Trimming removed 6 bases from V and 4 bases from J, with 16 bases in between. There are 14 residues in the CDR3. The CDR3 sequence: CASRPNGGAYEQYF. The CDR3 DNA sequence: TGTGCCAGCAGACCCAACGGGGGCGCTTACGAGCAGTACTTC.

This chain joins TRBV5-1 and TRBJ1-1, with 8 bases matching TRBD1. The ends lost 6 bases at V and 5 bases at J; junction bases unmatched: 9. CDR3 size: 14 residues. Germline-derived CDR1 and CDR2 are SGHRS and YFSETQ. For the CDR3, the DNA is TGCGCCAGCACGAATACAGGGGGAGGTACTGAAGCTTTCTTT. It specifies CASTNTGGGTEAFF.